The 26 T cell receptor beta chains listed next were all sequenced from one sample in a study of shared clonotypes between healthy human individuals. The assay was immunoSEQ multiplex PCR, and TCRdb's table has in-frame clones only and misses some. Among fewer than 1.4 million clones listed, 70% to 80% were seen once. The sequencing sample was made of memory CD4+ T cells from PBMCs. As for subset: CD45RA-negative fraction. Source of these receptors: a man aged 18 to 30 in good health. Some clones in this sample may be carry-over from other donors' samples.

Only a few counts were recorded for this clone. Additional DNA sequences in this sample encode the identical CDR3. CDR3 region: CASSQEGGSGNTIYF. The CDR3 coding sequence is TGCGCCAGCAGCCAAGAAGGGGGCTCTGGAAACACCATATATTTT. The chain recombines TRBV4-3 with TRBJ1-3; possible D gene TRBD1, 6 bases. The V end lost 0 bases, the J end lost 0 bases, and 6 bases lay between the germline ends. The length of the CDR3 is 15 residues. CDR1 is LGHNA and CDR2 is YSLEER in the germline V gene.

J is TRBJ2-7 and V is TRBV7-3; possibly TRBD2 for D (6 bases). The CDR3 consists of 14 residues. Germline CDR1 reads SGHTA; CDR2 reads FQGTGA. V lost 0 bases and J lost 2, with 8 bases in between. The CDR3 nucleotides are TGTGCCAGCAGCTTAACTGCGGGACCCTACGAGCAGTACTTC. This translates into CASSLTAGPYEQYF.

Details on this clone: A far larger clone is one base from this, pointing to a likely read error. The same CDR3 is also encoded by other DNA sequences in this sample. This chain joins TRBV20-1 and TRBJ1-1; 8 positions agree with TRBD1. The germline CDR1 and CDR2 sequences are DFQATT and SNEGSKA (reference sequence). V gave up 4 bases and J gave up 8 bases; unmatched junction bases: 3. This CDR3 comprises 11 residues. For the CDR3, the DNA is TGCAGTGCTACAGGGGGCACCGAAGCTTTCTTT. Its translation: CSATGGTEAFF.

The J gene is TRBJ1-3, the V gene TRBV27; D not certain. The CDR3 extends over 14 amino acids. V lost 5 bases, J lost 6 bases, and 14 bases lay in between. The V gene's germline CDR1 is MNHEY and CDR2 SMNVEV (reference sequence). CDR3 protein: CASSIRASENTIYF. CDR3 nucleotide sequence: TGTGCCAGCAGTATTAGGGCCTCGGAAAACACCATATATTTT.

A note on this clone: Being one base from a much bigger clone, this may be a read error. The chain combines TRBV7-9 with TRBJ1-4, with 10 positions matching TRBD1. The CDR3 is made up of 14 amino acids. CDR1 is SEHNR, CDR2 FQNEAQ, per germline (reference sequence). With 5 bases clipped from V and 8 bases from J, the junction kept 5 bases outside the gene matches. CDR3 sequence: CASSPGTGEEKLFF. The CDR3 nucleotides are TGTGCCAGCAGCCCCGGGACAGGGGAGGAAAAACTGTTTTTT.

The rearrangement links TRBV6-1 to TRBJ2-1; 7 bases agree with TRBD1. Trimming removed 1 base from V and 3 bases from J; junction bases left unmatched: 3. This CDR3 has 15 amino acids. From germline, CDR1 is MNHNS and CDR2 SASEGT. CDR3 in DNA: TGTGCCAGCAGTGAAGAGGGGGCCCTCTACAATGAGCAGTTCTTC. Encoded protein: CASSEEGALYNEQFF.

This chain links TRBV5-1 with TRBJ2-1; D is ambiguous. V lost 7 bases and J lost 5, with 13 bases in between. The CDR3 length is 13 residues. The germline gives CDR1 SGHRS, CDR2 YFSETQ. The CDR3 DNA is TGCGCCAGCTGTGTTGCCATAAACAATGAGCAGTTCTTC. This gives the protein CASCVAINNEQFF. The entire variable domain, with the rest obtained from reference TRBV5-1 and TRBJ2-1, is as follows: KAGVTQTPRYLIKTRGQQVTLSCSPISGHRSVSWYQQTPGQGLQFLFEYFSETQRNKGNFPGRFSGRQFSNSRSEMNVSTLELGDSALYLCASCVAINNEQFFGPGTRLTVL.

This clone was counted once. The chain joins TRBV7-8 to TRBJ1-6, with D unclear. Trimming pared 1 base from V and 8 bases from J, leaving 9 bases between. Germline assignment: CDR1 SGHVS and CDR2 FQNEAQ. CDR3 length: 14 amino acids. The CDR3 loop reads CASSLGGIDSPLHF. The CDR3 DNA reads as TGTGCCAGCAGCTTAGGGGGAATCGATTCACCCCTCCACTTT.

About this clone: This likely reflects a read error, since a far larger clone is one base away. This same CDR3 is encoded by further DNA sequences in the sample. This rearrangement joins TRBV4-2 to TRBJ1-2; D remains ambiguous. The V gene lost 0 bases and the J gene lost 8 bases, with 4 bases spanning the gap. Germline CDR1 LGHNA, CDR2 YNFKEQ. This CDR3 contains 11 residues. CDR3 coding DNA: TGTGCCAGCAGCCAAGATCGCGGCTACACCTTC. Its protein product is CASSQDRGYTF.

This clone appeared a single time. This chain connects TRBV7-8 to TRBJ2-5; weak D call: TRBD2 (6 bases). The CDR3 totals 14 residues. CDR1 and CDR2 (germline): SGHVS, FQNEAQ. V was clipped by 3 bases and J by 1 base, with 9 bases between them. The CDR3 bases are TGTGCCAGCAGCTTGGGAGGCCTCCAAGAGACCCAGTACTTC. Amino acids: CASSLGGLQETQYF.

This clone was seen just once. The chain uses TRBV29-1 and TRBJ2-1, with 11 bases identical to TRBD2. The length of the CDR3 is 16 residues. V gave up 4 bases and J gave up 7 bases; unmatched junction bases: 12. The germline gives CDR1 SQVTM, CDR2 ANQGSEA. For the CDR3, the DNA is TGCAGCGTTGGAATTGGGACTAGCGGTTCAGGGAATGAGCAGTTCTTC. Its translation is CSVGIGTSGSGNEQFF.

V is TRBV5-4 and J is TRBJ2-3; 7 bases are a match to TRBD2. This CDR3 spans 15 amino acids. Looked up from germline, CDR1 is SGHNT and CDR2 is YYREEE (reference sequence). Trimming at V came to 0 bases and at J to 4 bases, leaving 5 bases not matched to a gene. CDR3 sequence: CASSLGGRVSDTQYF. The CDR3 DNA reads as TGTGCCAGCAGCTTGGGCGGGAGAGTGTCAGATACGCAGTATTTT.

The V and J genes are TRBV6-1 and TRBJ1-1; D not resolved. Trimming cost V 5 bases and J 3 bases, with 4 bases left between them. The CDR3 has 11 residues. Germline CDR1 reads MNHNS; CDR2 reads SASEGT. The CDR3 loop reads CASSSDTEAFF. CDR3 DNA sequence: TGTGCCAGCAGTTCGGACACTGAAGCTTTCTTT.

This chain joins TRBV2 and TRBJ1-3; D call uncertain. This CDR3 contains 13 residues. Trimming pared 4 bases from V and 7 bases from J, leaving 11 bases between. Germline loops: CDR1 SNHLY, CDR2 FYNNEI. CDR3 protein: CASSGNSRNTIYF. The CDR3 coding sequence is TGTGCCAGCAGTGGAAACTCCCGGAACACCATATATTTT.

J is TRBJ1-4 and V is TRBV6-5; D is possibly TRBD1 (5 bases). The CDR3 has 16 residues. V was trimmed by 2 bases and J by 2 bases, leaving 12 bases between them. Germline CDR1 reads MNHEY; CDR2 reads SVGAGI. CDR3 sequence (DNA): TGTGCCAGCAGTTACCGGGGGGGGAGGACTAATGAAAAACTGTTTTTT. Translation gives CASSYRGGRTNEKLFF.

The chain combines TRBV14 with TRBJ2-7; tentative D call: TRBD1 (6 bases). Per germline, CDR1 SGHDN and CDR2 FVKESK. The CDR3 runs 14 residues. Trimming removed 4 bases at V and 1 base at J, with 11 bases between. CDR3 sequence: CASSLTGISYEQYF. The CDR3 bases are TGTGCCAGCAGCCTAACAGGGATTTCCTACGAGCAGTACTTC.

A few counts support this clone. The chain recombines TRBV18 with TRBJ1-1; D is unclear. V lost 4 bases and J 8 bases, leaving 23 bases between the germline ends. This CDR3 contains 16 residues. Germline values: CDR1 KGHSH, CDR2 LQKENI. CDR3 amino acids: CASSLGPMPARVEAFF. DNA of the CDR3: TGTGCCAGCTCACTTGGACCAATGCCGGCCCGCGTAGAAGCTTTCTTT.

This clone was seen a few times. The chain links TRBV11-3 to TRBJ2-2; D gene uncertain. CDR3 length: 14 residues. V was clipped by 5 bases and J by 3 bases, with 10 bases between them. The germline CDR1 and CDR2 sequences are SGHNT and YENEEA. The CDR3 region is CASSGSVYTGELFF. Here the CDR3 DNA reads TGTGCCAGCAGCGGTAGTGTTTACACCGGGGAGCTGTTTTTT.

CDR3 nucleotides: TGTGCCAGCAGTCTAGGACTAGCGGACAATGAGCAGTTCTTC. Protein sequence: CASSLGLADNEQFF. The chain has TRBV28 and TRBJ2-1; 10 nucleotides agree with TRBD2. The CDR3 runs 14 residues. The ends lost 5 bases at V and 5 bases at J; junction bases unmatched: 3. The germline V gene encodes CDR1 MDHEN and CDR2 SYDVKM.

This clone was recorded a few times. As DNA, the CDR3 is TGTGCCAGTAGTATAGAGTGGACAGGGCAAGAGCAGTACTTC. It encodes CASSIEWTGQEQYF. This chain joins TRBV19 and TRBJ2-7; the match to TRBD1 covers 8 bases. CDR1 and CDR2 from the germline V gene are LNHDA and SQIVND (reference sequence). The CDR3 spans 14 residues. V lost 0 bases, J lost 7 bases, and 5 bases stayed unmatched.

This chain connects TRBV7-2 to TRBJ2-3; D not certain. Germline V gives CDR1 SGHTA, CDR2 FQGNSA. V was cut by 3 bases and J by 4 bases, with 8 bases left in between. This CDR3 contains 13 residues. The CDR3 DNA follows: TGTGCCAGCAGCTTCGGACCGCCAGATACGCAGTATTTT. Encoded protein: CASSFGPPDTQYF.

This clone was recorded a few times. The chain employs TRBV21-1 and TRBJ2-3; TRBD2 reflects the table's D call only, with no check against the DNA. TRBV21-1 is described as a pseudogene. The CDR3 is 18 amino acids. The CDR3 loop is CASSWFRLAGGQTDTQYF. The CDR3 DNA reads as TGTGCCAGCAGCTGGTTTAGACTAGCGGGAGGGCAGACAGATACGCAGTATTTT.

This rearrangement joins TRBV29-1 to TRBJ1-2; D is unresolved. Looked up from germline, CDR1 is SQVTM and CDR2 is ANQGSEA. CDR3 length: 13 residues. V was clipped by 5 bases and J by 7 bases, with 17 bases between them. CDR3 protein: CSVPKWAGLGYTF. Here the CDR3 DNA reads TGCAGCGTTCCAAAATGGGCAGGCCTTGGCTACACCTTC.

This clone was detected once. The V gene is TRBV19, the J gene TRBJ1-1; 9 nucleotides match TRBD1. CDR3 size: 16 residues. Germline V lookup: CDR1 LNHDA, CDR2 SQIVND (reference sequence). With 6 bases clipped from V and 1 base from J, the junction kept 9 bases outside the gene matches. CDR3 in DNA: TGTGCCAGTAGATCTGGGACAGGGCAGGCGAACACTGAAGCTTTCTTT. Translated, it gives CASRSGTGQANTEAFF.

Remarks on this clone: One end of the junction fails to match germline, which may point to a read error. The chain combines TRBV6-1 with TRBJ2-7; perhaps TRBD2 as D (6 bases). CDR3 size: 14 residues. CDR1 is MNHNS, CDR2 SASEGT, per germline. The CDR3: CASSERGSSDEQYF. CDR3 sequence (DNA): TGTGCCAGCAGTGAACGGGGGTCCTCCGACGAGCAGTACTTC.

This clone was seen once. The chain links TRBV10-3 to TRBJ1-4, with 8 bases matching TRBD1. CDR1 and CDR2 (germline): ENHRY, SYGVKD. The CDR3 sequence is 16 residues long. V gave up 3 bases and J gave up 5 bases; unmatched junction bases: 8. The CDR3 nucleotides read TGTGCCATCAGTGACCTACCGGGACAGGAGAATGAAAAACTGTTTTTT. Protein product: CAISDLPGQENEKLFF.